This entry concerns a single T cell receptor beta chain. The record originates from a study of T-cell memory formation after mild COVID-19. TCRdb re-called the 5' RACE reads with MiXCR, one entry per CDR3 protein. Of 75,000 to 95,000 distinct CDR3 sequences detected, roughly 16% appear once; the ten largest clones hold about two fifths. Source material: PBMCs or a T cell subset sorted from them (not recorded which). This sequence originates from a man younger than 35 who had mild COVID-19 (a few samples of this study predate the infection). Cell type and time point are not known.

This CDR3 reads CASSQEPGRVVETQYF. DNA for the CDR3: TGCGCCAGCAGCCAAGAGCCGGGGAGAGTAGTAGAGACCCAGTACTTC. V usage is TRBV4-1 and J usage is TRBJ2-5, with D maybe TRBD2 (5 bases). The germline V gene has CDR1 MGHRA and CDR2 YSYEKL. This CDR3 is built from 16 residues. V was pared by 0 bases and J by 4 bases, with 15 bases between.